The 15 T cell receptor beta chains reported below all come from one sample, sequenced in a study of T cell repertoires in ileal Crohn's disease. The assay was immunoSEQ multiplex PCR, and TCRdb's table has in-frame clones only and misses some. This table has about 62,000 clones, around 90% appearing once. Sample time point: neoterminal ileum biopsy at postoperative endoscopy, about 6 months after surgery. The specimen sequenced was ileal tissue. The source is an adult with Crohn's disease.

This rearrangement joins TRBV14 to TRBJ1-2; D uncertain. Trimming left V 0 bases short and J 8 bases short, with 10 bases between. CDR3 size: 13 residues. CDR1 and CDR2 from the germline V gene are SGHDN and FVKESK. The CDR3 sequence is CASSQDAGSGYTF. The CDR3 region has the DNA TGTGCCAGCAGCCAAGATGCGGGGAGCGGCTACACCTTC.

This clone was observed once. This chain joins TRBV18 and TRBJ1-3; tentatively, D is TRBD1 (6 bases). Trimming pared 2 bases from V and 0 bases from J, leaving 11 bases between. Looked up from germline, CDR1 is KGHSH and CDR2 is LQKENI. The CDR3 totals 16 residues. The CDR3 nucleotides are TGTGCCAGCTCACCATATACAGGGAGCTCTGGAAACACCATATATTTT. Translated, it gives CASSPYTGSSGNTIYF.

The chain couples TRBV19 to TRBJ1-2, with D tentatively TRBD1 (5 bases). The V gene's germline CDR1 is LNHDA and CDR2 SQIVND (reference sequence). V was clipped by 0 bases and J by 7 bases, with 15 bases between them. CDR3 length: 15 residues. DNA for the CDR3: TGTGCCAGTAGTATAGATACCTGGCAGGGAGGTGGCTACACCTTC. It yields the protein CASSIDTWQGGGYTF.

This clone appeared once. The chain recombines TRBV2 with TRBJ2-2; D not certain. V lost 7 bases and J lost 1, with 7 bases in between. The CDR3 is 13 residues long. The V gene's germline CDR1 is SNHLY and CDR2 FYNNEI. CDR3 protein: CASIGLNTGELFF. CDR3 nucleotides: TGTGCCAGCATCGGGTTGAACACCGGGGAGCTGTTTTTT.

This clone was detected only a few times. The V call is TRBV19, the J call TRBJ1-5; unclear D gene. Germline loops: CDR1 LNHDA, CDR2 SQIVND (reference sequence). V lost 6 bases and J 6 bases, leaving 15 bases between the germline ends. The CDR3 runs 14 residues. The CDR3, as DNA: TGTGCCAGTAGCCCTATGAGAGGGAGTCAGCCCCAGCATTTT. As protein: CASSPMRGSQPQHF.

The rearrangement joins TRBV5-6 to TRBJ1-5, with TRBD1 identical over 11 bases. V gave up 3 bases and J gave up 8 bases; unmatched junction bases: 7. CDR1 SGHDT and CDR2 YYEEEE come from the germline V gene. The CDR3 contains 15 residues. The CDR3 sequence is CASSWGGTGGEPQHF. The CDR3 region has the DNA TGTGCCAGCAGCTGGGGCGGGACAGGGGGAGAGCCCCAGCATTTT.

This chain links TRBV7-8 with TRBJ1-5; 7 nucleotides match TRBD1. The CDR3 is 12 residues long. Trimming cost V 8 bases and J 6 bases; bases outside gene matches: 4. Germline CDR1 is SGHVS and CDR2 is FQNEAQ. This CDR3 reads CASGQDSQPQHF. The CDR3, as DNA: TGTGCCAGCGGACAGGATTCTCAGCCCCAGCATTTT.

This chain joins TRBV6-1 and TRBJ2-3, with D possibly being TRBD2 (6 bases). V lost 6 bases, J lost 9 bases, and 10 bases lay in between. This CDR3 is 11 amino acids long. The germline CDR1 and CDR2 sequences are MNHNS and SASEGT. The CDR3 bases are TGTGCCAGCAGAACGGGGGTAACGCAGTATTTT. It is translated as CASRTGVTQYF.

This chain uses TRBV5-1 with TRBJ2-5; 8 nucleotides agree with TRBD1. The CDR3 loop spans 13 amino acids. Trimming cost V 1 base and J 5 bases; bases outside gene matches: 1. CDR1 is SGHRS, CDR2 YFSETQ, per germline. The CDR3 loop is CASSLRDRETQYF. The CDR3 DNA sequence: TGCGCCAGCAGCTTGAGGGACAGGGAGACCCAGTACTTC.

Note on this clone: One junction end disagrees with the germline gene, perhaps due to a read error. CDR3 loop: CAGSLLVRSEAFF. In nucleotides, the CDR3 is TGTGCCGGCAGTTTACTCGTCAGATCTGAAGCTTTCTTT. The chain couples TRBV27 to TRBJ1-1, with no clear D. Germline CDR1 is MNHEY and CDR2 is SMNVEV (reference sequence). The CDR3 spans 13 residues.

The J gene is TRBJ2-6, the V gene TRBV6-1; D remains ambiguous. The CDR3 spans 15 residues. The germline V and J ends were trimmed by 9 bases and 0 bases, with 12 bases remaining between them. The germline CDR1 and CDR2 sequences are MNHNS and SASEGT. The CDR3 here is CASGRSTSGANVLTF. The CDR3 DNA follows: TGTGCCAGTGGCAGGTCCACCTCTGGGGCCAACGTCCTGACTTTC.

V usage is TRBV5-1 and J usage is TRBJ2-2; tentative D call: TRBD2 (6 bases). The CDR3 runs 16 residues. Germline V gene lookup returns CDR1 SGHRS and CDR2 YFSETQ. Between the trimmed V and J ends, which lost 1 base and 3 bases, there was a span of 13 bases. CDR3 bases: TGCGCCAGCAGCTTGTTGTGGCCGGGGGACACCGGGGAGCTGTTTTTT. Translated: CASSLLWPGDTGELFF.

This clone is a singleton in its sample. V usage is TRBV5-1 and J usage is TRBJ1-1; D not resolved. This CDR3 has 14 residues. CDR1 SGHRS and CDR2 YFSETQ come from the germline V gene. Deletions cut 4 bases from V and 0 bases from J, with 10 bases between. The CDR3 coding sequence is TGCGCCAGCAGCGGTGGACTGATGAACACTGAAGCTTTCTTT. Residues: CASSGGLMNTEAFF.

This clone was observed a single time. The rearrangement joins TRBV6-1 to TRBJ2-2, with D unclear. Trimming took off 2 bases at V and 4 bases at J, with 5 bases between the two ends. The CDR3 sequence is 13 residues long. Germline CDR1 is MNHNS and CDR2 is SASEGT. The CDR3 spells CASSEQSTGELFF. In DNA form, the CDR3 reads TGTGCCAGCAGTGAACAGTCCACCGGGGAGCTGTTTTTT.

The V call is TRBV30, the J call TRBJ1-1; D not certain. CDR1 is GTSNPN and CDR2 is SVGIG in the germline V gene (reference sequence). Trimming removed 2 bases at V and 6 bases at J, with 22 bases between. The CDR3 is made up of 16 amino acids. DNA of the CDR3: TGTGCCTGGAGTCTACCCTCGAGGCCCATTCCGGCTGAAGCTTTCTTT. Protein sequence: CAWSLPSRPIPAEAFF.